What follows describes a single TCR beta chain. The antigen remains unidentified. This specimen comes from a study of T-cell memory formation after mild COVID-19. Researchers used 5'RACE with constant-segment primers to make TCR alpha and TCR beta cDNA libraries that carry sample barcodes and UMIs. MiXCR was run by TCRdb on the 5' RACE reads, yielding one entry per CDR3 protein. The top ten clones hold 2.4% of a sample with 200,000 or so distinct CDR3 sequences, around 16% of them seen once. The CDR3 is 18 residues long. Unmatched junction bases numbered 8, after V lost 3 bases and J lost 2 bases. Whole-study findings and limits: Some responding clones appeared in pre-infection memory, suggesting cross-reactive memory joined. Among CD4+ contracting clones, most were CM and EM, and CD8+ ones EMRA.

Sequenced input: PBMCs or a T cell subset sorted from them (not recorded which). The sequence derives from an adult woman who had mild COVID-19 (a few samples of this study predate the infection). Cell type and time point are not known. The chain has TRBV23-1 and TRBJ2-5; 14 nucleotides align to TRBD2. TRBV23-1 qualifies as an ORF whose function is uncertain. The CDR3 DNA sequence: TGCGCCAGCAGTCACCGTCGGACTAGCGGGGGGTTACAAGAGACCCAGTACTTC. Translated, it gives CASSHRRTSGGLQETQYF.